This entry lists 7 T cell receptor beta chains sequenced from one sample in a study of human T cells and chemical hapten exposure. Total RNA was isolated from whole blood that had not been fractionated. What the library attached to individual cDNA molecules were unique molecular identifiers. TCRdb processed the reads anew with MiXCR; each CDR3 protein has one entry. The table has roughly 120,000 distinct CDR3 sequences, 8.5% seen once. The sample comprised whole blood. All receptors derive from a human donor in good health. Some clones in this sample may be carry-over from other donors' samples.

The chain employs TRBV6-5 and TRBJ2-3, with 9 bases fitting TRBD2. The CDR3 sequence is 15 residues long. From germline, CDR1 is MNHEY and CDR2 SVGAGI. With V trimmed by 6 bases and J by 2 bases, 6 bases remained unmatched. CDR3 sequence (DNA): TGTGCCAGCAGCATAGCGGGGGCCCACACAGATACGCAGTATTTT. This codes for CASSIAGAHTDTQYF.

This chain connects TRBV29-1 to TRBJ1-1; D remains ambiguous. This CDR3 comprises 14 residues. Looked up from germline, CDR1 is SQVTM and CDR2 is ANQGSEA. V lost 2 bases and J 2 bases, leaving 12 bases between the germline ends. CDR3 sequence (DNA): TGCAGCGTTGAACCGGTGGCAGCCAACACTGAAGCTTTCTTT. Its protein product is CSVEPVAANTEAFF.

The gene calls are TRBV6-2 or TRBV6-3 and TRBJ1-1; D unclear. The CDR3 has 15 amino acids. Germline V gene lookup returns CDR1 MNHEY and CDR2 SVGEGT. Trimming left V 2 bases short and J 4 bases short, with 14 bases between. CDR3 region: CASSYPSGFTTEAFF. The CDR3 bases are TGTGCCAGCAGTTACCCGAGCGGGTTCACCACTGAAGCTTTCTTT.

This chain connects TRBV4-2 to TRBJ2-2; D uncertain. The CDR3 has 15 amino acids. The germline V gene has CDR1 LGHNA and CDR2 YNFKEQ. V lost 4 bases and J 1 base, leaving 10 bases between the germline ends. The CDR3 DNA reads TGTGCCAGCAGCCCTTCTGACGGGAACACCGGGGAGCTGTTTTTT. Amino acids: CASSPSDGNTGELFF.

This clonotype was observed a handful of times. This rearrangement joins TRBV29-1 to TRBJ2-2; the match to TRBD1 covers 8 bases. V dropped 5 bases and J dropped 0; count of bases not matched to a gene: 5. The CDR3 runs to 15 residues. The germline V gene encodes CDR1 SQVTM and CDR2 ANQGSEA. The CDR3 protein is CSVHTGGSNTGELFF. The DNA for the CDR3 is TGCAGCGTTCATACAGGGGGATCGAACACCGGGGAGCTGTTTTTT.

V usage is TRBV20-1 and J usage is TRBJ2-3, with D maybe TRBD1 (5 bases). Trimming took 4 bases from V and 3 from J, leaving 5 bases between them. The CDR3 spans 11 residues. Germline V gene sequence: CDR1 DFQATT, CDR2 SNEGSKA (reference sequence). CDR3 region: CSAKGTDTQYF. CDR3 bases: TGCAGTGCTAAGGGGACAGATACGCAGTATTTT.

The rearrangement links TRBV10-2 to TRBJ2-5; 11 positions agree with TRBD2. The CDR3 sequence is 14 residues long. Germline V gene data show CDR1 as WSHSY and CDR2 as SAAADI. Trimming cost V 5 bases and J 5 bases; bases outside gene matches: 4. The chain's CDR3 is CASSTSGRFETQYF. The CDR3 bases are TGCGCCAGCAGTACTAGCGGGAGATTTGAGACCCAGTACTTC.